A selection of T cell receptor beta chains follows, all from one sample in a study of CD8+ T cells in alopecia areata. Profiling relied on immunoSEQ multiplex PCR, and the TCRdb table lists in-frame clones only, not all of them. The sample yields about 140,000 clones, around 58% seen once. The source material was CD4+ T cells sorted from blood, sampled at week 0. Receptors were obtained from a human donor with alopecia areata. CDR3s include the opening cysteine and the closing phenylalanine or tryptophan. A D gene is named only where the DNA matches it firmly. Some rows have no size entry. The others give once, few or many, or a class for an expanded clone.

-	TRBV9	TRBJ2-1	TRBD2	CASSVRGLVYNEQFF	TGTGCCAGCAGCGTAAGGGGACTAGTGTACAATGAGCAGTTCTTC
few	TRBV19	TRBJ2-5	-	CASSIGAVRETQYF	TGTGCCAGTAGTATCGGTGCGGTTCGGGAGACCCAGTACTTC
-	TRBV30	TRBJ1-2	-	CAWSNGIRTNYGYTF	TGTGCCTGGAGTAACGGGATCCGGACTAACTATGGCTACACCTTC
-	TRBV9	TRBJ1-1	TRBD1	CASSPVFTGQGIRNTEAFF	TGTGCCAGCAGCCCAGTATTCACGGGACAGGGGATTCGGAACACTGAAGCTTTCTTT
few	TRBV19	TRBJ1-5	TRBD1	CASSIGQGDQPQHF	TGTGCCAGTAGTATCGGGCAGGGGGATCAGCCCCAGCATTTT
-	TRBV27	TRBJ2-3	TRBD2	CASSRDITLVLGGASTQYF	TGTGCCAGCAGCCGAGACATCACCCTCGTTCTCGGGGGGGCTAGTACGCAGTATTTT
few	TRBV7-2	TRBJ1-6	-	CASSLDISSPLHF	TGTGCCAGCAGCTTAGACATTAGTTCACCCCTCCACTTT
many	TRBV11-2	TRBJ1-2	-	CASSLEVTGLYGYTF	TGTGCCAGCAGCTTAGAGGTGACAGGACTCTATGGCTACACCTTC
-	TRBV7-9	TRBJ2-5	-	CASSLAITVQETQYF	TGTGCCAGCAGCTTAGCGATTACAGTCCAAGAGACCCAGTACTTC
-	TRBV29-1	TRBJ1-1	-	CSVDDRTNTEAFF	TGCAGCGTTGATGACAGAACGAACACTGAAGCTTTCTTT
-	TRBV5-1	TRBJ1-1	TRBD1	CASSLGTGNMNTEAFF	TGCGCCAGCAGCTTGGGGACAGGGAACATGAACACTGAAGCTTTCTTT
-	TRBV7-2	TRBJ2-7	TRBD2	CASSFALAGANEQYF	TGTGCCAGCAGCTTTGCGCTAGCGGGGGCCAACGAGCAGTACTTC
-	TRBV7-9	TRBJ2-3	-	CASSTSQTNTDTQYF	TGTGCCAGCAGCACAAGTCAGACAAACACAGATACGCAGTATTTT
-	TRBV11-1	TRBJ2-1	TRBD2	CASSPRISGGPSYNEQFF	TGTGCCAGCAGCCCAAGAATTAGCGGGGGACCCTCCTACAATGAGCAGTTCTTC
-	TRBV30	TRBJ1-2	TRBD1	CAWRGTGQRGYTF	TGTGCCTGGAGGGGGACAGGACAGCGTGGCTACACCTTC
-	TRBV29-1	TRBJ2-5	TRBD1	CSVAQGGETQYF	TGCAGCGTTGCACAGGGGGGAGAGACCCAGTACTTC
-	TRBV9	TRBJ1-6	-	CASSPRGGNSPLHF	TGTGCCAGCAGCCCTCGAGGGGGGAACTCGCCCCTCCACTTT
-	TRBV29-1	TRBJ1-2	-	CSAYLNYGYTF	TGCAGCGCTTATCTTAACTATGGCTACACCTTC
few	TRBV29-1	TRBJ1-1	-	CSVGRGRGSTEAFF	TGCAGCGTTGGACGGGGGAGGGGCAGTACTGAAGCTTTCTTT
-	TRBV19	TRBJ2-1	-	CASSGRGAGEQFF	TGTGCCAGTAGTGGAAGGGGGGCTGGTGAGCAGTTCTTC
-	TRBV15	TRBJ1-2	-	CATSRDLNPTVNYGYTF	TGTGCCACCAGCAGAGACCTGAACCCTACGGTTAACTATGGCTACACCTTC
-	TRBV6-5	TRBJ1-2	-	CASSRTGDGYTF	TGTGCCAGCAGTCGGACCGGTGATGGCTACACCTTC
once	TRBV6-5	TRBJ2-1	-	CASSQFSPRNEQFF	TGTGCCAGCAGCCAATTCAGCCCTCGGAATGAGCAGTTCTTC
-	TRBV28	TRBJ2-3	-	CASTIQGGDTQYF	TGTGCCAGCACCATACAGGGAGGGGATACGCAGTATTTT
-	TRBV30	TRBJ1-1	-	CAWSPRGGKAFF	TGTGCCTGGAGCCCCCGGGGAGGTAAAGCTTTCTTT
-	TRBV29-1	TRBJ1-1	-	CSVVPNTEAFF	TGCAGCGTTGTCCCGAACACTGAAGCTTTCTTT
-	TRBV7-9	TRBJ1-1	-	CASSSPPANTEAFF	TGTGCCAGCAGCTCTCCGCCGGCGAACACTGAAGCTTTCTTT
few	TRBV14	TRBJ2-7	-	CASSQGGLVQYF	TGTGCCAGCAGCCAAGGAGGCCTTGTGCAGTACTTC
few	TRBV9	TRBJ2-7	-	CASSPYGGGDEQYF	TGTGCCAGCAGCCCTTACGGAGGAGGGGACGAGCAGTACTTC
-	TRBV29-1	TRBJ1-2	TRBD1	CSAMDRGLYGYTF	TGCAGCGCTATGGACAGGGGGCTCTATGGCTACACCTTC
few	TRBV29-1	TRBJ2-2	-	CSVGVSPGELFF	TGCAGCGTTGGGGTATCTCCCGGGGAGCTGTTTTTT
-	TRBV18	TRBJ1-2	-	CASSPTPGADGYTF	TGTGCCAGCTCCCCCACCCCAGGTGCGGATGGCTACACCTTC
-	TRBV27	TRBJ2-3	-	CASRGADRRPTDTQYF	TGTGCCAGCAGGGGGGCAGACAGGCGACCCACAGATACGCAGTATTTT
few	TRBV30	TRBJ1-5	TRBD1	CAWRPRGTTTGNQPQHF	TGTGCCTGGAGGCCCAGGGGGACGACGACAGGCAATCAGCCCCAGCATTTT
few	TRBV2	TRBJ1-5	-	CASSDRQPNQPQHF	TGTGCCAGCAGTGATCGACAGCCCAATCAGCCCCAGCATTTT
-	TRBV4-1	TRBJ1-5	-	CASSPDNVRRGLNQPQHF	TGCGCCAGCAGCCCCGATAATGTCCGCAGGGGTTTAAATCAGCCCCAGCATTTT
few	TRBV20-1	TRBJ2-3	-	CSASRQGPQYF	TGCAGTGCTTCCAGGCAAGGTCCGCAGTATTTT
-	TRBV4-1	TRBJ2-2	TRBD2	CASSPGTSGAAGELFF	TGCGCCAGCAGCCCCGGGACTAGCGGGGCCGCCGGGGAGCTGTTTTTT
few	TRBV5-1	TRBJ1-6	TRBD1	CASTLTGIDSPLHF	TGCGCCAGCACCCTGACAGGGATTGATTCACCCCTCCACTTT
-	TRBV5-6	TRBJ1-5	-	CASSTWAIGQPQHF	TGTGCCAGCAGCACCTGGGCGATCGGACAGCCCCAGCATTTT
-	TRBV25-1	TRBJ2-7	-	CASSEPTALRPYEQYF	TGTGCCAGCAGTGAACCGACGGCCCTACGACCCTACGAGCAGTACTTC
few	TRBV7-8	TRBJ1-5	-	CASSPHSNQPQHF	TGTGCCAGCAGCCCTCATAGCAATCAGCCCCAGCATTTT
few	TRBV30	TRBJ1-1	-	CAWSSRGNVEAFF	TGTGCCTGGAGTTCGAGGGGGAATGTTGAAGCTTTCTTT
once	TRBV2	TRBJ2-5	-	CASSAQSGRQETQYF	TGTGCCAGCAGTGCCCAGAGTGGACGCCAAGAGACCCAGTACTTC
-	TRBV6-5	TRBJ1-1	-	CASSFSQNTEAFF	TGTGCCAGCAGTTTTTCTCAGAACACTGAAGCTTTCTTT
-	TRBV9	TRBJ1-6	-	CASSVESGGNSPLHF	TGTGCCAGCAGCGTAGAATCTGGTGGCAATTCACCCCTCCACTTT
-	TRBV10-3	TRBJ2-7	TRBD1	CAISQGGLPYEQYF	TGTGCCATCAGTCAAGGGGGCCTCCCCTACGAGCAGTACTTC
-	TRBV16	TRBJ1-5	-	CASSQSGGFNSNQPQHF	TGTGCCAGCAGCCAATCTGGGGGCTTCAATAGCAATCAGCCCCAGCATTTT
-	TRBV30	TRBJ1-4	TRBD1	CAWSDGQGVEKLFF	TGTGCCTGGAGTGATGGACAGGGAGTTGAAAAACTGTTTTTT
-	TRBV6-4	TRBJ1-2	TRBD1	CASSAPTGRGYGYTF	TGTGCCAGCAGCGCCCCGACAGGGCGCGGCTATGGCTACACCTTC
-	TRBV6-9	TRBJ2-3	TRBD2	CASRRPCGGSTDTQYF	TGTGCCAGCAGACGTCCCTGCGGGGGGAGCACAGATACGCAGTATTTT